The 15 T cell receptor beta chains below all came from one sample that was sequenced in a study of identical twins. TCRdb itself ran the 5' RACE reads through MiXCR, one entry per CDR3 protein. This table has 1,800,000 or so distinct CDR3 sequences, around 29% appearing once. Sample: cord blood. The receptor source for this set is a newborn girl in good health.

The chain uses TRBV11-2 and TRBJ2-7; TRBD1 aligns across 9 bases. The CDR3 consists of 16 residues. CDR1 is SGHAT, CDR2 FQNNGV, per germline. Losses at the gene ends were 5 bases for V and 6 bases for J; bases not matched to a gene: 14. The CDR3 DNA sequence: TGTGCCAGCAGCCCCACCTTTGGGACAGGGCTTATCGAGCAGTACTTC. This translates into CASSPTFGTGLIEQYF.

This clonotype came up a few times. The chain combines TRBV5-1 with TRBJ1-6; tentatively, D is TRBD1 (6 bases). Germline lookup yields CDR1 SGHRS and CDR2 YFSETQ. The CDR3 length is 14 residues. The V and J ends lost 5 bases and 7 bases respectively, with 13 bases between them. The CDR3: CASSRGAENSPLHF. For the CDR3, the DNA is TGCGCCAGCAGTCGGGGGGCAGAGAATTCACCCCTCCACTTT.

This clonotype was counted a few times. The chain employs TRBV12-3 or TRBV12-4 and TRBJ1-2, with 9 positions matching TRBD1. The CDR3 consists of 14 residues. The junction had 4 bases not matched to a gene; V was cut back by 3 bases and J by 5 bases. CDR3 sequence reads: CASSLWTGEYGYTF. Here the CDR3 DNA reads TGTGCCAGCAGTTTGTGGACAGGGGAGTATGGCTACACCTTC.

The table lists this clonotype with a few counts. The chain carries TRBV20-1 and TRBJ2-1; D uncertain. Trimming shortened V by 1 base and J by 5 bases, and 12 bases separated the two germline ends. The CDR3 has 14 residues. The germline gives CDR1 DFQATT, CDR2 SNEGSKA (reference sequence). The DNA for the CDR3 is TGCAGTGCTAGAGTACTATCTAAGGACAATGAGCAGTTCTTC. This encodes CSARVLSKDNEQFF.

The CDR3 protein is CSASFSASGSYEQYF. Here the CDR3 DNA reads TGCAGTGCTAGTTTTTCTGCTAGCGGGAGCTACGAGCAGTACTTC. The V and J genes are TRBV20-1 and TRBJ2-7, with 10 positions matching TRBD2. Germline values: CDR1 DFQATT, CDR2 SNEGSKA (reference sequence). This CDR3 has 15 residues. V lost 3 bases, J lost 3 bases, and 8 bases stayed unmatched.

The chain carries TRBV7-2 and TRBJ2-1; D unclear. Looked up from germline, CDR1 is SGHTA and CDR2 is FQGNSA. CDR3 length: 15 amino acids. Trimming cost V 7 bases and J 5 bases, with 18 bases left between them. The CDR3 nucleotides read TGTGCCAGCACCTTCGCCCAGCTCGCGAACAATGAGCAGTTCTTC. Its translation is CASTFAQLANNEQFF.

The DNA for the CDR3 is TGTGCCACCGCAGACTCTTCTCGGGATACGCAGTATTTT. Amino acid sequence: CATADSSRDTQYF. The chain links TRBV24-1 to TRBJ2-3; D unclear. Germline V CDR1 and CDR2: KGHDR, SFDVKD. The CDR3 spans 13 residues. The germline V and J ends were trimmed by 9 bases and 6 bases, with 15 bases remaining between them.

This chain links TRBV7-9 with TRBJ1-1; a weak D match, TRBD1 (6 bases). CDR1 and CDR2 from the germline V gene are SEHNR and FQNEAQ (reference sequence). The CDR3 contains 15 residues. The germline V and J ends were trimmed by 4 bases and 5 bases, with 17 bases remaining between them. The CDR3 DNA follows: TGTGCCAGCAGCTGGGGAGACAGGTGGAGGACTGAAGCTTTCTTT. Translating gives CASSWGDRWRTEAFF. The full variable domain, rest sourced from reference TRBV7-9 and TRBJ1-1, is DTGVSQNPRHKITKRGQNVTFRCDPISEHNRLYWYRQTLGQGPEFLTYFQNEAQLEKSRLLSDRFSAERPKGSFSTLEIQRTEQGDSAMYLCASSWGDRWRTEAFFGQGTRLTVV.

This clonotype has only a few counts. The V call is TRBV5-1, the J call TRBJ2-1; 10 bases map to TRBD2. CDR3 size: 17 residues. V dropped 3 bases and J dropped 5; count of bases not matched to a gene: 11. Looked up from germline, CDR1 is SGHRS and CDR2 is YFSETQ. CDR3 protein: CASSSLAGAWGNNEQFF. The CDR3 nucleotides read TGCGCCAGCAGCTCCCTAGCGGGAGCATGGGGTAACAATGAGCAGTTCTTC.

In its sample, this clonotype was seen many times. The chain combines TRBV10-3 with TRBJ2-5; D unclear. The CDR3 length is 12 residues. Germline CDR1 is ENHRY and CDR2 is SYGVKD. Trimming took off 6 bases at V and 4 bases at J, with 9 bases between the two ends. The DNA of the CDR3 is TGTGCCATCAGCCGTGGATCAGAGACCCAGTACTTC. Its protein product is CAISRGSETQYF.

The sample holds a few counts of this clonotype. The chain combines TRBV5-1 with TRBJ1-1; 7 nucleotides agree with TRBD1. Germline V gene lookup returns CDR1 SGHRS and CDR2 YFSETQ. The V segment lost 2 bases and the J segment 7 bases; nucleotides outside the gene matches: 8. This CDR3 region has 14 residues. The CDR3: CASSFSGQLGEAFF. The CDR3 DNA sequence: TGCGCCAGCAGCTTTTCGGGACAGTTAGGTGAAGCTTTCTTT.

This clonotype was recorded only once. V and J are TRBV7-2 and TRBJ2-7, with 7 nucleotides matching TRBD2. The CDR3 is 15 amino acids. Germline CDR1 and CDR2: SGHTA and FQGNSA. The junction had 5 bases not matched to a gene; V was cut back by 1 base and J by 2 bases. CDR3 protein: CASSLDLAAPYEQYF. The CDR3, as DNA: TGTGCCAGCAGCTTAGACCTAGCGGCCCCCTACGAGCAGTACTTC.

The chain combines TRBV7-9 with TRBJ2-5; D is unresolved. This CDR3 comprises 13 residues. Germline V gene data show CDR1 as SEHNR and CDR2 as FQNEAQ (reference sequence). V was clipped by 5 bases and J by 5 bases, with 12 bases between them. The CDR3 DNA sequence: TGTGCCAGCAGCCACGGTCGACTCGAGACCCAGTACTTC. This gives the protein CASSHGRLETQYF.

This clonotype was seen a few times. The genes are TRBV7-6 and TRBJ2-1; 9 bases line up with TRBD1. This CDR3 has 16 residues. V gave up 4 bases and J gave up 4 bases; unmatched junction bases: 8. Germline CDR1 is SGHVS and CDR2 is FNYEAQ. The CDR3 loop reads CASSWTGASIYNEQFF. The CDR3 DNA sequence: TGTGCCAGCAGCTGGACAGGGGCGTCGATTTACAATGAGCAGTTCTTC. The entire variable domain, with the rest obtained from reference TRBV7-6 and TRBJ2-1, is as follows: GAGVSQSPRYKVTKRGQDVALRCDPISGHVSLYWYRQALGQGPEFLTYFNYEAQQDKSGLPNDRFSAERPEGSISTLTIQRTEQRDSAMYRCASSWTGASIYNEQFFGPGTRLTVL.

The chain joins TRBV5-1 to TRBJ2-7; D remains unclear. This CDR3 comprises 12 residues. V lost 0 bases and J 6 bases, leaving 7 bases between the germline ends. Germline-derived CDR1 and CDR2 are SGHRS and YFSETQ. In nucleotides, the CDR3 is TGCGCCAGCAGCTTGGACAGCCTCGAGCAGTACTTC. Its protein is CASSLDSLEQYF.